This entry concerns a single TCR beta chain. No antigen is known for it. Lacking the conserved final phenylalanine or tryptophan, this CDR3 likely reflects a read error. Germline CDR1 and CDR2: SGHAT and FQNNGV. The CDR3 runs 15 residues. This record belongs to a study of tumor-infiltrating lymphocytes in primary liver carcinoma. With a constant-region primer, TCR beta cDNA was made from 400 to 550 ng of total RNA. Researchers made the TCR beta libraries by running three nested multiplex PCR rounds with slightly modified ARM-PCR. Investigators reported that the first two PCR rounds, at around 11 cycles each, used TRBV1-TRBV30 forward primers with a C-beta reverse primer. From the multiplex PCR reads, TCRdb called clonotypes with MiXCR, one entry per CDR3 protein. The sample lists approximately 74,000 distinct CDR3 sequences, over 55% occurring once. Taking about 19-31 mg of unsorted bulk tissue, the authors co-extracted RNA and DNA. At sampling, these chronic HBV carriers had received no treatment.

Study outcomes and limitations: Tumors had a top-250-clone fraction that was significantly higher than blood (p = 0.039).

Sequenced: liver tumor tissue from sampling region 4. Subset here: tumor region T4, right-lateral pole. The source is a woman aged 55-69 years with primary liver carcinoma and hepatitis B virus infection. The chain couples TRBV11-2 to TRBJ2-1, with 8 bases aligning to TRBD2. The CDR3, as DNA: TGTACCAGCAGCTTAGAGAGCGGGAGTGTGAGAGAGCAGTTCTTA. Its protein product is CTSSLESGSVREQFL.